The present T cell receptor (beta chain) was sequenced within a study of post-analysis software for immune sequencing data. Study-level results: Roughly five TRBV segments appeared more often in patients than in controls, and TRBV5-6, TRBV5-1 and TRBV20-1 were among these.

Included in the TCR beta cDNA libraries were unique molecular identifiers. Researchers reported 400,000 to 550,000 cDNA molecules coming from around 1 to 9.1 million T cells. TCRdb reanalysed the PCR reads using MiXCR and keeps one entry per CDR3 protein. This repertoire shows around 710,000 distinct CDR3 sequences, around 45% found once; its top ten account for roughly 4.5%. Comment on this clonotype: Its specificity is unknown.

V was trimmed by 1 base and J by 2 bases, leaving 12 bases between them. CDR1 and CDR2 from the germline V gene are DFQATT and SNEGSKA (reference sequence). The CDR3 sequence is 15 residues long. The sample was blood. The clonotype originates from a girl between 5 and 17 years old with multiple sclerosis. The rearrangement joins TRBV20-1 to TRBJ2-1; no reliable D call. CDR3 sequence (DNA): TGCAGTGCTAGAGTTCGGGTCACAGCCTACAATGAGCAGTTCTTC. Amino acid sequence: CSARVRVTAYNEQFF.